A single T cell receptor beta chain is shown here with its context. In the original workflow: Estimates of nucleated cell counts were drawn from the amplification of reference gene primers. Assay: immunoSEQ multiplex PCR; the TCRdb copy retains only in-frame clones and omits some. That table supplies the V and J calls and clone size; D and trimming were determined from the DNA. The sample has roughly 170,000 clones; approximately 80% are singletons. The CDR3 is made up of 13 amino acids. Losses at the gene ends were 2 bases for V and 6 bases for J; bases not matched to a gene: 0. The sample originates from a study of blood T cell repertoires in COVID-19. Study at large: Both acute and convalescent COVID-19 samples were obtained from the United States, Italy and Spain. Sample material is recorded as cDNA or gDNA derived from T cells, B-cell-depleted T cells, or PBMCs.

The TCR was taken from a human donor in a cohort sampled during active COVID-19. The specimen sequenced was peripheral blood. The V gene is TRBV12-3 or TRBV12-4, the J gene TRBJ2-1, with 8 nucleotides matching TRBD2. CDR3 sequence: CASSLTSGNEQFF. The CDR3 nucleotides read TGTGCCAGCAGTTTAACTAGCGGCAATGAGCAGTTCTTC.